Below, 25 T cell receptor beta chains from the same sample are listed, as sequenced in a study of T cells in tuberculosis. Time point denoted: new active TB diagnosis, blood taken before or within 7 days of starting treatment. TCRdb keeps only in-frame clones here, not all; method: immunoSEQ multiplex PCR. The repertoire includes tens of thousands of clones, approximately 89% of them detected once, and 2% to 3% sits in the top ten. This sample comprised PBMCs, obtained at tuberculosis diagnosis. These receptors all come from an adult with tuberculosis.

The rearrangement links TRBV25-1 to TRBJ1-2, with 11 bases identical to TRBD1. The ends lost 3 bases at V and 2 bases at J; junction bases unmatched: 8. The germline V gene encodes CDR1 MGHDK and CDR2 SYGVNS. CDR3 length equals 17 residues. CDR3 bases: TGTGCCAGCAGTGACCCCCAAGGGGACAGGGGGAACTATGGCTACACCTTC. Amino acid sequence: CASSDPQGDRGNYGYTF.

The rearrangement links TRBV6-6 to TRBJ1-1; 9 nucleotides match TRBD1. Trimming took 4 bases from V and 4 from J; bases not matched to a gene: 4. Looked up from germline, CDR1 is MNHNY and CDR2 is SVGAGI (reference sequence). This CDR3 spans 14 amino acids. The CDR3 bases are TGTGCCAGCAGTTCTCAACAGGGGGCCACTGAAGCTTTCTTT. It translates to CASSSQQGATEAFF.

V usage is TRBV4-3 and J usage is TRBJ1-1, with D maybe TRBD1 (6 bases). Germline V CDR1 and CDR2: LGHNA, YSLEER. The CDR3 extends over 14 amino acids. V shed 2 bases and J shed 3 bases, with 10 bases lying between them. In nucleotides, the CDR3 is TGCGCCAGCAGCCAATTTTCAGGGGACACTGAAGCTTTCTTT. It encodes CASSQFSGDTEAFF.

The chain uses TRBV5-6 and TRBJ2-1, with 9 bases identical to TRBD2. CDR3 length: 15 residues. Germline V gene lookup returns CDR1 SGHDT and CDR2 YYEEEE. With V trimmed by 4 bases and J by 3 bases, 5 bases remained unmatched. The CDR3 is CASSATSGDYNEQFF. The CDR3 DNA reads TGTGCCAGCAGCGCGACTAGCGGAGACTACAATGAGCAGTTCTTC.

This sequence joins TRBV27 and TRBJ2-7, with D uncertain. The CDR3 is 14 residues long. Germline CDR1 and CDR2: MNHEY and SMNVEV (reference sequence). The germline V and J ends were trimmed by 0 bases and 0 bases, with 6 bases remaining between them. The CDR3 coding sequence is TGTGCCAGCAGTTTATCAACAAACTCCTACGAGCAGTACTTC. It specifies CASSLSTNSYEQYF.

A single count supports this clone. The chain carries TRBV2 and TRBJ2-5, with D possibly being TRBD1 (6 bases). This CDR3 comprises 15 residues. V lost 2 bases and J 5 bases, leaving 15 bases between the germline ends. Germline V gives CDR1 SNHLY, CDR2 FYNNEI. Here the CDR3 DNA reads TGTGCCAGCAGTGAACAGGGCAGGGGAAGGGAGACCCAGTACTTC. This encodes CASSEQGRGRETQYF.

The chain has TRBV19 and TRBJ1-6; D may be TRBD1 (5 bases). V lost 9 bases to trimming and J lost 7 bases, with 19 bases between them. Germline V gene lookup returns CDR1 LNHDA and CDR2 SQIVND (reference sequence). The CDR3 is made up of 15 amino acids. CDR3 in amino acids: CASRSKGLENSPLHF. CDR3 bases: TGTGCCAGCCGTTCAAAGGGACTGGAGAATTCACCCCTCCACTTT.

V and J are TRBV5-8 and TRBJ1-1, with a tentative D call TRBD1 (6 bases). Germline-derived CDR1 and CDR2 are SGHTS and YDEGEE. The V end was cut by 4 bases, the J end by 10 bases, with 14 bases between. CDR3 length: 12 residues. The CDR3 loop reads CASSKNRAIAFF. The CDR3 DNA follows: TGTGCCAGCAGCAAAAACAGGGCCATAGCTTTCTTT.

This clone is classed as medium-sized. V usage is TRBV4-1 and J usage is TRBJ2-7; 7 bases match TRBD1. Trimming removed 0 bases from V and 0 bases from J; junction bases left unmatched: 2. The germline gives CDR1 MGHRA, CDR2 YSYEKL. There are 15 residues in the CDR3. The CDR3 bases are TGCGCCAGCAGCCAAGAACAGGGGAGCTCCTACGAGCAGTACGTC. Translated: CASSQEQGSSYEQYV.

The J gene is TRBJ2-7, the V gene TRBV6-6, with D perhaps TRBD2 (5 bases). Germline CDR1 MNHNY, CDR2 SVGAGI (reference sequence). The CDR3 spans 13 residues. V dropped 6 bases and J dropped 7 bases, with 16 bases sitting between them. The CDR3 is CASSKDGGGEQYF. The CDR3 coding sequence is TGTGCCAGCAGCAAGGACGGCGGAGGAGAGCAGTACTTC.

This chain joins TRBV30 and TRBJ2-7, with 7 bases identical to TRBD1. Germline V CDR1 and CDR2: GTSNPN, SVGIG (reference sequence). After removal of 4 bases from V and 2 bases from J, the junction contained 5 bases not matched to a gene. The CDR3 is made up of 13 amino acids. In DNA, the CDR3 is TGTGCCTGGACGGAGGACAGGACCTACGAGCAGTACTTC. Protein product: CAWTEDRTYEQYF. The full variable domain, in which reference TRBV30 and TRBJ2-7 provide the parts outside the CDR3, is SQTIHQWPATLVQPVGSPLSLECTVEGTSNPNLYWYRQAAGRGLQLLFYSVGIGQISSEVPQNLSASRPQDRQFILSSKKLLLSDSGFYLCAWTEDRTYEQYFGPGTRLTVT.

This clone came up a few times. The rearrangement links TRBV19 to TRBJ2-2; D is perhaps TRBD2 (5 bases). The CDR3 loop spans 14 amino acids. CDR1 is LNHDA and CDR2 is SQIVND in the germline V gene (reference sequence). V was cut by 5 bases and J by 7 bases, with 14 bases left in between. The CDR3 DNA follows: TGTGCCAGTAGTGCGCGGACTGGTAGCGGGGAGCTGTTTTTT. Its translation: CASSARTGSGELFF.

This sequence joins TRBV6-5 and TRBJ1-4, with D uncertain. V shed 5 bases and J shed 4 bases, with 11 bases lying between them. CDR3 length equals 14 residues. The germline V gene encodes CDR1 MNHEY and CDR2 SVGAGI. CDR3 DNA: TGTGCCAGCAGTAACCGACGGGATAATGAAAAACTGTTTTTT. Protein: CASSNRRDNEKLFF.

The chain uses TRBV9 and TRBJ1-2; D uncertain. V was clipped by 1 base and J by 3 bases, with 7 bases between them. The length of the CDR3 is 13 residues. Germline values: CDR1 SGDLS, CDR2 YYNGEE. Here the CDR3 DNA reads TGTGCCAGCAGCGTAAGTCCGGACTATGGCTACACCTTC. Translated: CASSVSPDYGYTF.

The V call is TRBV10-3, the J call TRBJ1-2, with D unclear. V shed 9 bases and J shed 4 bases, with 12 bases lying between them. This CDR3 comprises 12 residues. From germline, CDR1 is ENHRY and CDR2 SYGVKD. CDR3 sequence: CAMGGHAYGYTF. The CDR3 bases are TGTGCCATGGGAGGGCATGCCTATGGCTACACCTTC.

The chain couples TRBV5-6 to TRBJ1-2; 7 bases match TRBD1. With V trimmed by 5 bases and J by 3 bases, 7 bases remained unmatched. Germline values: CDR1 SGHDT, CDR2 YYEEEE. This CDR3 comprises 14 residues. The CDR3 loop reads CASRDTGEDYGYTF. The CDR3 DNA sequence: TGTGCCAGCAGGGATACAGGGGAGGACTATGGCTACACCTTC.

This rearrangement joins TRBV30 to TRBJ1-4, with D maybe TRBD1 (5 bases). V was trimmed by 4 bases and J by 3 bases, leaving 15 bases between them. The CDR3 is 15 residues long. Germline CDR1 reads GTSNPN; CDR2 reads SVGIG (reference sequence). The CDR3 loop reads CAWTSGYGANEKLFF. CDR3 nucleotides: TGTGCCTGGACATCAGGGTACGGAGCTAATGAAAAACTGTTTTTT.

The V gene is TRBV6-4, the J gene TRBJ2-2; 7 bases agree with TRBD1. The CDR3 extends over 16 amino acids. Looked up from germline, CDR1 is MRHNA and CDR2 is SNTAGT. The J segment lost 4 bases and the V segment lost 0 bases, leaving 5 bases of the junction unmatched. CDR3 DNA sequence: TGTGCCAGCAGTGACTCGGGCCAGGGGGTCACCGGGGAGCTGTTTTTT. Its protein is CASSDSGQGVTGELFF.

The chain joins TRBV27 to TRBJ2-7, with D perhaps TRBD2 (5 bases). V lost 6 bases, J lost 6 bases, and 12 bases lay in between. CDR3 size: 12 residues. Germline V gene sequence: CDR1 MNHEY, CDR2 SMNVEV (reference sequence). The chain's CDR3 is CASSQGRGEQYF. DNA of the CDR3: TGTGCCAGCAGCCAAGGACGGGGCGAGCAGTACTTC.

This chain links TRBV7-2 with TRBJ1-5; maybe TRBD1 (5 bases). Germline CDR1 reads SGHTA; CDR2 reads FQGNSA. This CDR3 spans 15 amino acids. V was shortened by 1 base and J by 7 bases, with 14 bases between the two germline ends. Here the CDR3 reads CASSLGRGSGQPQHF. CDR3 sequence (DNA): TGTGCCAGCAGCTTAGGACGGGGGAGTGGACAGCCCCAGCATTTT.

The genes are TRBV28 and TRBJ2-7, with D maybe TRBD1 (5 bases). The CDR3 spans 12 residues. Trimming shortened V by 4 bases and J by 9 bases, and 13 bases separated the two germline ends. Germline V gene sequence: CDR1 MDHEN, CDR2 SYDVKM. The DNA of the CDR3 is TGTGCCAGCAGTTCCCCAGGGAAGTGGCAGTACGTC. Its protein is CASSSPGKWQYV.

The gene calls are TRBV11-3 and TRBJ1-1; tentative D call: TRBD1 (5 bases). CDR1 SGHNT and CDR2 YENEEA come from the germline V gene. This CDR3 contains 14 residues. With 5 bases removed from V and 0 bases from J, the gap between germline ends came to 10 bases. CDR3 in amino acids: CASSPGGVNTEAFF. In DNA, the CDR3 is TGTGCCAGCAGCCCCGGGGGAGTGAACACTGAAGCTTTCTTT.

The chain has TRBV9 and TRBJ2-7; the D is unclear. V shed 3 bases and J shed 5 bases, with 15 bases lying between them. CDR1 is SGDLS and CDR2 is YYNGEE in the germline V gene. This CDR3 region has 14 residues. CDR3 bases: TGTGCCAGCAGCGAATCGAGTGTTTTTGACGAGCAGTACTTC. It codes for CASSESSVFDEQYF.

The chain has TRBV11-3 and TRBJ2-1; 10 nucleotides align to TRBD2. V lost 5 bases, J lost 9 bases, and 13 bases stayed unmatched. The CDR3 length is 16 residues. The germline V gene encodes CDR1 SGHNT and CDR2 YENEEA. DNA of the CDR3: TGTGCCAGCAGCCCGGGAGGGAGCGGGGGGGCGGGTGAGCAGTTCTTC. This gives the protein CASSPGGSGGAGEQFF. The whole variable domain, filled in from reference TRBV11-3 and TRBJ2-1, reads EAGVVQSPRYKIIEKKQPVAFWCNPISGHNTLYWYLQNLGQGPELLIRYENEEAVDDSQLPKDRFSAERLKGVDSTLKIQPAELGDSAVYLCASSPGGSGGAGEQFFGPGTRLTVL.

For the CDR3, the DNA is TGTGCCAGCATCCGCGACAGGGGATCAGATACGCAGTATTTT. Protein product: CASIRDRGSDTQYF. J is TRBJ2-3 and V is TRBV6-1, with TRBD1 identical over 8 bases. The germline V gene has CDR1 MNHNS and CDR2 SASEGT. V trimming: 7 bases; J trimming: 4 bases; junction bases outside the gene matches: 7. CDR3 length equals 14 residues.